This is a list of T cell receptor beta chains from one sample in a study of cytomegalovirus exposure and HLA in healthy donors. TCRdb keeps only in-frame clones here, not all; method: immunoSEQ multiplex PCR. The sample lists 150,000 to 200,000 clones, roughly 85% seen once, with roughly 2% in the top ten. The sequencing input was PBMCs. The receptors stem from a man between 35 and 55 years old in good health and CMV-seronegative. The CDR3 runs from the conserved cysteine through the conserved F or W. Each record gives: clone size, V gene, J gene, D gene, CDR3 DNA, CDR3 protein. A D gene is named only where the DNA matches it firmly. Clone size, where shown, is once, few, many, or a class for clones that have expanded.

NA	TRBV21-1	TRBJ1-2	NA	TGTGCCAGCAGCATACAACCAGGGGGAGTAAACTATGGCTACACCTTC	CASSIQPGGVNYGYTF
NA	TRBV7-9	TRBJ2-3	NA	TGTGCCCCACAAAATACCAAGGGGGACCCACTCCCCACAGATACGCAGTATTTT	CAPQNTKGDPLPTDTQYF
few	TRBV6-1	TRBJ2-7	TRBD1	TGTGCCAGCAGTGAAGCCCCGGGACAGGGGTACGAGCAGTACTTC	CASSEAPGQGYEQYF
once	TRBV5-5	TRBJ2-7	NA	TGTGCCAGCAGCTTGGTACGGAGCAGCCTGTACGAGCAGTACTTC	CASSLVRSSLYEQYF
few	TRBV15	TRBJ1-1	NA	TGTGCCACCAGCAGAGAACTACAGGGTATAACTGAAGCTTTCTTT	CATSRELQGITEAFF
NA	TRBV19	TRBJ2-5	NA	TGTGCCAGCCCACTAGGGGAGACCCAGTACTTC	CASPLGETQYF
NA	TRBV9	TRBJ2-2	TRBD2	TGTGCCAGCAGCCCCCATAGCGGGAGTGTCCCTGGCCCCACCGGGGAGCTGTTTTTT	CASSPHSGSVPGPTGELFF
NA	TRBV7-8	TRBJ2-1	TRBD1	TGTGCCAGCAGCATGGACAGGGGGAGCTCCTACAATGAGCAGCTCTTC	CASSMDRGSSYNEQLF
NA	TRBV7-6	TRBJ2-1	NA	TGTGCCAGCGTCTCAAGTCGGTCCTACAATGAGCAGTTCTTC	CASVSSRSYNEQFF
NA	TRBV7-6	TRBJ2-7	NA	TGTGCCAGCAGCCCCCAGACTTACTACGAGCAGTACTTC	CASSPQTYYEQYF
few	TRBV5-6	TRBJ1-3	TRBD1	TGTGCCAGCAGCTTCAACAGGGGAAGATCAAACACCATATATTTT	CASSFNRGRSNTIYF
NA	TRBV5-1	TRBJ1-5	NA	TGCGCCAGCAGCTTGGAACCGCGCGGTCAGCCCCAGCATTTT	CASSLEPRGQPQHF
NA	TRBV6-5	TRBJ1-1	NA	TGTGCCAGCAACCCGGACAGTAGAACTGAAGCTTTCTTT	CASNPDSRTEAFF
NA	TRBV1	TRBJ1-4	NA	TGCACCAGCAGCCCGCCGGACAGGGGACTGAGTGAAAAACTGTTTTTT	CTSSPPDRGLSEKLFF
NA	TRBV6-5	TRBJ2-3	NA	TGTGCCAGCAGTCAGCCAGGGTTGAATACGCAGTATTTT	CASSQPGLNTQYF
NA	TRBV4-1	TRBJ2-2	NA	TGCGCCAGCAGCCTTCACGGCGGGACGAACACCGGGGAGCTGTTTTTT	CASSLHGGTNTGELFF
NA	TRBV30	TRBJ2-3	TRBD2	TGTGCCTGGAGTGTATCGGGGGGGAACACAGATACGCAGTATTTT	CAWSVSGGNTDTQYF
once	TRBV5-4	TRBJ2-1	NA	TGTGCCAGCAGCTTGGGCCCAGGAGGGGCCTACTCCTACAATGAGCAGTTCTTC	CASSLGPGGAYSYNEQFF
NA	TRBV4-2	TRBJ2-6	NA	TGTGCCAGCAGCCAAGGAGAAAAGCGGAGGATCCGCTCTGGGGCCAACGTCCTGACTTTC	CASSQGEKRRIRSGANVLTF
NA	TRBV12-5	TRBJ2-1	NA	TGTGCTAGTGGTTTGCTCCCCCTTAACAATGAGCAGTTCTTC	CASGLLPLNNEQFF
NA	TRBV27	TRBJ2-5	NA	TGTGCCAGCAGTTTAGGCCTACGGACTGGCGGGGTGGAGACCCAGTACTTC	CASSLGLRTGGVETQYF
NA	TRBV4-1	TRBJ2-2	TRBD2	TGCGCCAGCAGCCAGCAAGGACTAGCGGGTTCTACCGGGGAGCTGTTTTTT	CASSQQGLAGSTGELFF
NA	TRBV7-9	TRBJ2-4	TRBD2	TGTGCCAGCAGCTTAAGCGGGGATGGCAAAAACATTCAGTACTTC	CASSLSGDGKNIQYF
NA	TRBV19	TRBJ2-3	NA	TGTGCCAGTAGTACTCACCGAGATGGTACGCAGTATTTT	CASSTHRDGTQYF
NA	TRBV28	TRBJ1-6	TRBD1	TGTGCCAGCACCCCGGACAGGGGTTGGAATTCACCCCTCCACTTT	CASTPDRGWNSPLHF
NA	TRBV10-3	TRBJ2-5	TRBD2	TGTGCCATCAGTGACACTAGCGGGAGGGAAGAGACCCAGTACTTC	CAISDTSGREETQYF
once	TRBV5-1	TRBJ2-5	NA	TGCGCCAGCGTTCGCTTCGGGGGTTATGGAGAGACCCAGTACTTC	CASVRFGGYGETQYF
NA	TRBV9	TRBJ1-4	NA	TGTGCCAGCAGCGTAGGGGGACAAAATAATGAAAAACTGTTTTTT	CASSVGGQNNEKLFF
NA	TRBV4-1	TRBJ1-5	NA	TGCGCCAGCAGCCTCAGCACGGACACCCGAAATCAGCCCCAGCATTTT	CASSLSTDTRNQPQHF
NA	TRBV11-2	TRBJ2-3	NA	TGTGCCAGCAGCTTCGATCTCACTACCTTCGGCGGAGATACGCAGTATTTT	CASSFDLTTFGGDTQYF
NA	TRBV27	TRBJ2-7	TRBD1	TGTGCCAGCAGTCCGACGGACAGGTCCTACGAGCAGTACTTC	CASSPTDRSYEQYF
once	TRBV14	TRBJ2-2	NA	TGTGCCAGCAGCCAAGATCTCCTTGGAGCGGCCGGGGAGCTGTTTTTT	CASSQDLLGAAGELFF
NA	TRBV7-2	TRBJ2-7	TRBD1	TGTGCCAGTAGCGTAAATACAGGGGGCTACGAGCAGTACTTC	CASSVNTGGYEQYF
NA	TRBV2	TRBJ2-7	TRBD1	TGTGCCAGCAGTGACTGGGACAGGGACTACGAGCAGTACTTC	CASSDWDRDYEQYF
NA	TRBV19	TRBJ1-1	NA	TGTGCCAGTAGTCCCAGAGTTCAGGGCCCCCCTGAAGCTTTCTTT	CASSPRVQGPPEAFF
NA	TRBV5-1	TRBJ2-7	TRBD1	TGCGCCAGCTCCTCCGGACAGGGGGCAGACGAGCAGTACTTC	CASSSGQGADEQYF
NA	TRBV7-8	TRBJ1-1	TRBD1	TGTGCCAGCAGCTTAGGTCCAGGGGGGACTGAAGCTTTCTTT	CASSLGPGGTEAFF
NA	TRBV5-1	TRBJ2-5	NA	TGCGCCAGCAGCAGTCCAGGGGCAGAAGAGACCCAGTACTTC	CASSSPGAEETQYF
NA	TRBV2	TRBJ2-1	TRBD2	TGTGCCAGCAGTGAAAAGGTAGCGGGAGAGCTGGGTGAGCAGTTCTTC	CASSEKVAGELGEQFF
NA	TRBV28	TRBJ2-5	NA	TGTGCCAGCAGTTTGTATCAAGAGACCCAGTACTTC	CASSLYQETQYF
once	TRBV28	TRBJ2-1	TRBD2	TGTGCCAGCAGCCCCCGGCGGGGGAGACCCCGTGAGCAGTTCTTC	CASSPRRGRPREQFF
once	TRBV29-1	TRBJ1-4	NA	TGCAGCGTTGCAGGGGTGGAAACTAATGAAAAACTGTTTTTT	CSVAGVETNEKLFF
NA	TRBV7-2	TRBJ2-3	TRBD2	TGTGCCAGCAGCCGCGGGAATCAAGCGGGGTCAGATACGCAGTATTTT	CASSRGNQAGSDTQYF
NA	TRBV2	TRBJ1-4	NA	TGTGCCAGCAGTGAAACTGGGTCAGGGGTGGAAAAACTGTTTTTT	CASSETGSGVEKLFF
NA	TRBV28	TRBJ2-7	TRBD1	TGTGCCAGCAGTTGGCCGCAGGGGGAGTACGAGCAGTACTTC	CASSWPQGEYEQYF
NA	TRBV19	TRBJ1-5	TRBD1	TGTGCCAGTGCCGGGACAGGGGGCAATCAGCCCCAGCATTTT	CASAGTGGNQPQHF
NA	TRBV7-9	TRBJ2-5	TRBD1	TGTGCCAGCAGCGACAGGGCGCTTCAACAAGAGACCCAGTACTTC	CASSDRALQQETQYF